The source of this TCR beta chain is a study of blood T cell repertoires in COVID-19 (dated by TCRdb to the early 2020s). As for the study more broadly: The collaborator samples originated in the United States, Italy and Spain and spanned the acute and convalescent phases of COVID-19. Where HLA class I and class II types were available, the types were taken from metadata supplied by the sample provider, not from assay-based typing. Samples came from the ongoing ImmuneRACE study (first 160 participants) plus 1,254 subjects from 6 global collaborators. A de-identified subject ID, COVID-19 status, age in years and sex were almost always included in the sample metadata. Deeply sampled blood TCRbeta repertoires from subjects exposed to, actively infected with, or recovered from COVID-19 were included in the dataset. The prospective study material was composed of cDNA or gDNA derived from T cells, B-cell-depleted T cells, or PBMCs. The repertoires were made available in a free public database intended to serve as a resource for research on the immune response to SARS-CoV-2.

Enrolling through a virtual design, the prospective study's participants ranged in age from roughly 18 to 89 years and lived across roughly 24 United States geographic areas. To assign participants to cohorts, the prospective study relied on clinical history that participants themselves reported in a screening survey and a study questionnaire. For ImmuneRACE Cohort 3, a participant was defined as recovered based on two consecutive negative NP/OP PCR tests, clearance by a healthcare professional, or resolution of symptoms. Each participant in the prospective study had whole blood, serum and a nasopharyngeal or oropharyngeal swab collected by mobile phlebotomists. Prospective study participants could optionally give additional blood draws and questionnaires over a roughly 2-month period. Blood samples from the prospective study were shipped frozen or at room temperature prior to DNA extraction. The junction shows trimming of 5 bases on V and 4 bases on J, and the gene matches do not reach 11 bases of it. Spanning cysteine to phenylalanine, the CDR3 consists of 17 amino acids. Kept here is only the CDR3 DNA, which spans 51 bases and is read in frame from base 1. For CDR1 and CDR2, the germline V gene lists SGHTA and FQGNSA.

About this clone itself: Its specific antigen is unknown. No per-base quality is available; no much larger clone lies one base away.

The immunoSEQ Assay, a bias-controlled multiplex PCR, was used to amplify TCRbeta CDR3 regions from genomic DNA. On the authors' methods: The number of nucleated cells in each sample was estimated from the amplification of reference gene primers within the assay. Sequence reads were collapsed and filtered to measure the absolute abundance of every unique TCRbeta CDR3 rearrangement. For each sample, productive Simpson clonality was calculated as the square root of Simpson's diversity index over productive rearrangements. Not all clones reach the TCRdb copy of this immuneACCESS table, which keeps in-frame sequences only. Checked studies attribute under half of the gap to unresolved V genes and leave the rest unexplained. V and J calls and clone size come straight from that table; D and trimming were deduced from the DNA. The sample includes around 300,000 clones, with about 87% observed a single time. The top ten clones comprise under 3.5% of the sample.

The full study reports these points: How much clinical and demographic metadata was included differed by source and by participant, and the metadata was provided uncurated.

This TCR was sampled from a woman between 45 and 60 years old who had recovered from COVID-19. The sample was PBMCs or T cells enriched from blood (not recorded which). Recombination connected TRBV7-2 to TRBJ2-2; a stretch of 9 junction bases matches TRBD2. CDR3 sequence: CASSGNSGSLGTGELFF. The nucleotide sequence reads TGTGCCAGCAGCGGTAATAGCGGGAGTTTGGGCACCGGGGAGCTGTTTTTT.